This TCR beta chain was sequenced in a study of blood T cells in healthy people across ages. Study outcomes and limitations: The donors' CMV status was not determined, possibly confounding changes in expanded clonotypes. Long-lived donors carried more naive CD4+ cells and greater diversity than aged donors.

Primers used in a second PCR of about 6 to 11 cycles were a sample-barcoded 5' primer and a J-beta primer mix. TCRdb reanalysed the 5' RACE reads using MiXCR and keeps one entry per CDR3 protein. The sample consists of 730,000 or so distinct CDR3 sequences, 35% to 50% of them appearing once. Remarks on this clonotype: Its antigen is unknown.

The CDR3 loop spans 12 amino acids. The germline V gene has CDR1 MGHDK and CDR2 SYGVNS. V gave up 7 bases and J gave up 7 bases, with 11 bases separating them. This TCR was recovered from an elderly man in good health. The sequencing sample was made of blood. The V and J genes are TRBV25-1 and TRBJ2-1; possible D gene TRBD2, 7 bases. CDR3 amino acids: CASKGGGNEQFF. In DNA form, the CDR3 reads TGTGCCAGCAAAGGGGGGGGGAATGAGCAGTTCTTC.